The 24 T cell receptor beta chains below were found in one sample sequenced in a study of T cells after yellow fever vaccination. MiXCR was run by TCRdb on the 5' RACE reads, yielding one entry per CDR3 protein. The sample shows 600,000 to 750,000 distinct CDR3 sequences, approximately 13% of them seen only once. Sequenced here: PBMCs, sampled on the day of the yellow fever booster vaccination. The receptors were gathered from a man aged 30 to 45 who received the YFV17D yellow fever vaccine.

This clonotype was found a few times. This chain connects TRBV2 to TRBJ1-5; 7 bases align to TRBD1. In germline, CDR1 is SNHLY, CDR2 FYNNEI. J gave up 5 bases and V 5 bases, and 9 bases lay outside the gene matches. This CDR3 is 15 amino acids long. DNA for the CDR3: TGTGCCAGCAGTCGATTACGTGACAGGGATCAGCCCCAGCATTTT. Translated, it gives CASSRLRDRDQPQHF.

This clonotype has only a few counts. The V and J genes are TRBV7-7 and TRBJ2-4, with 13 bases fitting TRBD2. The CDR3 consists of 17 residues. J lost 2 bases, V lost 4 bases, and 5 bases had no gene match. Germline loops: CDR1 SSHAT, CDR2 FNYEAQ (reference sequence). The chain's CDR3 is CASSSRLAGGPKNIQYF. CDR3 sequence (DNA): TGTGCCAGCAGCTCCAGACTAGCGGGAGGCCCCAAAAACATTCAGTACTTC.

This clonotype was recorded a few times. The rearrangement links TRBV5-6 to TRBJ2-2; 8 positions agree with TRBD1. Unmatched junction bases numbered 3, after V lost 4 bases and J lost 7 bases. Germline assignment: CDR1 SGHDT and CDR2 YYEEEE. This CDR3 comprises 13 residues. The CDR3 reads CASSRQGIGELFF. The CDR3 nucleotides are TGTGCCAGCAGCCGACAGGGGATCGGGGAGCTGTTTTTT.

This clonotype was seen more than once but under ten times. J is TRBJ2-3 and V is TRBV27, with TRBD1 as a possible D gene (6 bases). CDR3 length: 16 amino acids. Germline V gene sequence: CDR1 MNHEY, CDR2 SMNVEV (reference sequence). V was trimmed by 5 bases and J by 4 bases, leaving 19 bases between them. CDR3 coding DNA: TGTGCCAGCAGTCCCTATACCGGTGAGGGGGCAGATACGCAGTATTTT. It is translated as CASSPYTGEGADTQYF.

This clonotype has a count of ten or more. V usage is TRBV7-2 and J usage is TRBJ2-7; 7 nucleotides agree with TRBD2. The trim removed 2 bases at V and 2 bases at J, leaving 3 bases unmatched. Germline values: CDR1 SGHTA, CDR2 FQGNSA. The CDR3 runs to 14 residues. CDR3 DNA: TGTGCCAGCAGCTTAAGCGGGGTGGCCTACGAGCAGTACTTC. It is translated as CASSLSGVAYEQYF.

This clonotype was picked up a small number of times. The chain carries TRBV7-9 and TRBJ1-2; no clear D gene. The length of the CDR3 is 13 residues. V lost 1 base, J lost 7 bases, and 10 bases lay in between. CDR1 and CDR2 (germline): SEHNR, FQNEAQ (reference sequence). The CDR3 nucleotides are TGTGCCAGCAGCTTAGATAGGATAGGTGGCTACACCTTC. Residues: CASSLDRIGGYTF.

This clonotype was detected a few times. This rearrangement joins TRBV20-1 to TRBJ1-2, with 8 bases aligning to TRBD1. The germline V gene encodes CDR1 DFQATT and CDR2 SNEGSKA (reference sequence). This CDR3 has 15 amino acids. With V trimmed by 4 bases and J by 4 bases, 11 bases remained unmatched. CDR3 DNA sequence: TGCAGTGCTACGTTACAGGGACAGGTTATCTATGGCTACACCTTC. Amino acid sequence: CSATLQGQVIYGYTF.

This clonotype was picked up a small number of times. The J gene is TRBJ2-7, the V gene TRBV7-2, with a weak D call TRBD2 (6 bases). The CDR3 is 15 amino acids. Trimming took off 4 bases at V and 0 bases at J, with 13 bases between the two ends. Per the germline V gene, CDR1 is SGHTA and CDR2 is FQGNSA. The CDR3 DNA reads TGTGCCAGCAGCTCCGAAGGAGGGTCCTCCTACGAGCAGTACTTC. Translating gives CASSSEGGSSYEQYF.

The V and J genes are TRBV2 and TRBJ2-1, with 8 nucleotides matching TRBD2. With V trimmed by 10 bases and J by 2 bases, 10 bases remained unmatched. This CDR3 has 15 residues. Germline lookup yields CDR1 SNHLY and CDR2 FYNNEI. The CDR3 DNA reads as TGTGCCACCATCCCGGGTAGCGGGACCTACAATGAGCAGTTCTTC. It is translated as CATIPGSGTYNEQFF.

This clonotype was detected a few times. The CDR3 bases are TGCAGCGTCCAAGGATCCTATGGCTACACCTTC. Its protein product is CSVQGSYGYTF. This rearrangement joins TRBV29-1 to TRBJ1-2; D unclear. Germline loops: CDR1 SQVTM, CDR2 ANQGSEA. CDR3 length equals 11 residues. V was clipped by 6 bases and J by 4 bases, with 9 bases between them.

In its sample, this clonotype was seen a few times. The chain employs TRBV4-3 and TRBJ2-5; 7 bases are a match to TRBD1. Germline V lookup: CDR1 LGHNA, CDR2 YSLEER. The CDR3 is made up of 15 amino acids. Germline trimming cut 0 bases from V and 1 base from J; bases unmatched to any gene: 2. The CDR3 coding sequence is TGCGCCAGCAGCCAAGATTACAGGGGCCAAGAGACCCAGTACTTC. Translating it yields CASSQDYRGQETQYF.

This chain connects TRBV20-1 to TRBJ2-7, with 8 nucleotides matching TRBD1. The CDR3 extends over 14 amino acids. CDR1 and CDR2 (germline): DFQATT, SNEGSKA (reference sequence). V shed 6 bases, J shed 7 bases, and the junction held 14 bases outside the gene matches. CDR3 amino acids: CSATRTGPDGEQYF. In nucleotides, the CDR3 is TGCAGTGCCACCCGGACAGGGCCCGATGGAGAGCAGTACTTC.

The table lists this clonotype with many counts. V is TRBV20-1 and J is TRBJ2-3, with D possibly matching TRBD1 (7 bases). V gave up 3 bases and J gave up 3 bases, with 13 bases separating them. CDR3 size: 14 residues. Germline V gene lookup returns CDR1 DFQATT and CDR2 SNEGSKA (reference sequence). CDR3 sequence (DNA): TGCAGTGCTAGTGTGCAGGGGGGAACAGATACGCAGTATTTT. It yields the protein CSASVQGGTDTQYF.

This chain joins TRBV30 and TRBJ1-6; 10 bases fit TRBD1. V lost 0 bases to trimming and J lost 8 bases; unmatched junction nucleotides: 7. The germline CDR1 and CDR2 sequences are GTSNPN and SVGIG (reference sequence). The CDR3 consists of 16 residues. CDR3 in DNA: TGTGCCTGGAGTGTACACGGGGACAGGGGTTATTCACCCCTCCACTTT. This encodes CAWSVHGDRGYSPLHF.

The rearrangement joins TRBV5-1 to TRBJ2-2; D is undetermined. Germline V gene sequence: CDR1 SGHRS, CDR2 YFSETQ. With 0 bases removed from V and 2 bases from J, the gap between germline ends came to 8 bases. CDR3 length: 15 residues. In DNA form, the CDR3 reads TGCGCCAGCAGCTTGGCCGATAGAAACACCGGGGAGCTGTTTTTT. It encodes CASSLADRNTGELFF.

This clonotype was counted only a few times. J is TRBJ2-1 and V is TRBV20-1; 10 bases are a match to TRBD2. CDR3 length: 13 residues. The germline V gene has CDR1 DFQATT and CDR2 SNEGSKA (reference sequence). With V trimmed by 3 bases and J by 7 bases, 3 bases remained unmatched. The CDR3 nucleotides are TGCAGTGCTAGGGCTAGCGGGGGTAATGAGCAGTTCTTC. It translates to CSARASGGNEQFF.

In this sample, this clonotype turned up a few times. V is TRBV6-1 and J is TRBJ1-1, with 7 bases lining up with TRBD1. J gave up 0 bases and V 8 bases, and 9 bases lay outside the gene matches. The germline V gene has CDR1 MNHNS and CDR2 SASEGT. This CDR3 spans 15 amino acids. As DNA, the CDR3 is TGTGCCAGCGAGGACAGGCTTACCATGAACACTGAAGCTTTCTTT. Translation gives CASEDRLTMNTEAFF.

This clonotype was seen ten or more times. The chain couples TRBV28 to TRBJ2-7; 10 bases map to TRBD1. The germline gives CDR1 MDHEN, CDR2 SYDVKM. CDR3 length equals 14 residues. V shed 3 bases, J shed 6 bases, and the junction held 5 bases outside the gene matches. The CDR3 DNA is TGTGCCAGCAGTTTTTCGACAGGGGGCGGCGAGCAGTACTTC. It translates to CASSFSTGGGEQYF.

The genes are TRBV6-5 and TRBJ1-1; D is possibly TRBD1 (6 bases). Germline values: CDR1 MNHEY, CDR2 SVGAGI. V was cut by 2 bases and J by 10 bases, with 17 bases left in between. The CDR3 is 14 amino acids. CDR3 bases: TGTGCCAGCAGTTACAAGGGGGGGGTGAGCGTAGCTTTCTTT. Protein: CASSYKGGVSVAFF.

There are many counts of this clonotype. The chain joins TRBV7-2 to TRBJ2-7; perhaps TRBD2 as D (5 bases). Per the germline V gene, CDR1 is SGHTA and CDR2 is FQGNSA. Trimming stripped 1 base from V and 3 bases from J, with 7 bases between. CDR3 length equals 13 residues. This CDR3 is CASSLGRVYEQYF. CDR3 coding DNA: TGTGCCAGCAGCTTAGGGCGGGTCTACGAGCAGTACTTC.

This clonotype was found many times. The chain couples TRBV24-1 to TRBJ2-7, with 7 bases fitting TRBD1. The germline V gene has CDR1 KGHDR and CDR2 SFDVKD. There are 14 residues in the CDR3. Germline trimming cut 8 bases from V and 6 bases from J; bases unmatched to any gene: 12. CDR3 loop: CATKRQGCESEQYF. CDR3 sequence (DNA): TGTGCCACCAAACGACAGGGCTGTGAGTCCGAGCAGTACTTC.

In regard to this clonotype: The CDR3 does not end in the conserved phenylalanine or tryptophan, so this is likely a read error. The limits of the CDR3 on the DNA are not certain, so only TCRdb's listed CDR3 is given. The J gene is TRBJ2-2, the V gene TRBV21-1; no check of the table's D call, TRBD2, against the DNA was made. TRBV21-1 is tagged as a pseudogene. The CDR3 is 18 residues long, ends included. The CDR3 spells CASSKGAAGGGNTGELFS.

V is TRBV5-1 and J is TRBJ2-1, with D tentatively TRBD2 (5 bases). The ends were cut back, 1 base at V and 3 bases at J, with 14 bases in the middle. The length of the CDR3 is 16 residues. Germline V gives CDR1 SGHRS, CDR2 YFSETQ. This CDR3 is CASSLLASSNYNEQFF. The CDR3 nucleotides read TGCGCCAGCAGCTTGTTGGCTAGCAGCAACTACAATGAGCAGTTCTTC. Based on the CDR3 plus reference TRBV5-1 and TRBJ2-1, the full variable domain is KAGVTQTPRYLIKTRGQQVTLSCSPISGHRSVSWYQQTPGQGLQFLFEYFSETQRNKGNFPGRFSGRQFSNSRSEMNVSTLELGDSALYLCASSLLASSNYNEQFFGPGTRLTVL.

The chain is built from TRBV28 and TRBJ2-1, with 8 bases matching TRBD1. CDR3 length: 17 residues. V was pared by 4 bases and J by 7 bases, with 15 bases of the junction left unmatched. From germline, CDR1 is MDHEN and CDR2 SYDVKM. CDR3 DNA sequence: TGTGCCAGCAGTTCCGGGACAGGCGCCACAGCTTGGAATGAGCAGTTCTTC. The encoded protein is CASSSGTGATAWNEQFF.